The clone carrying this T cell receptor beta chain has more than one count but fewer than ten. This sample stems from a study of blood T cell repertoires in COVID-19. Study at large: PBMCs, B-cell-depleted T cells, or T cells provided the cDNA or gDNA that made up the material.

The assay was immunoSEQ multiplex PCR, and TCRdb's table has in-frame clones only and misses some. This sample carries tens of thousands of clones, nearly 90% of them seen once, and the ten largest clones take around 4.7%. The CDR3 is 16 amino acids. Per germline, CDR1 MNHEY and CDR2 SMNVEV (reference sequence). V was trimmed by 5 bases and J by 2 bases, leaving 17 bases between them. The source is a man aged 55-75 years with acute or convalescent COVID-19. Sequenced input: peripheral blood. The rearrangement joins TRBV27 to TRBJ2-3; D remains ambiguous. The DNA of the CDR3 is TGTGCCAGCAGTCTAAGTGGAGTAGTGGCCACAGATACGCAGTATTTT. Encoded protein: CASSLSGVVATDTQYF.